This TCR beta chain was profiled in a study of OX40 agonist ivuxolimab in advanced cancers. Profiling relied on immunoSEQ multiplex PCR, and the TCRdb table lists in-frame clones only, not all of them. The table shows fewer than 20,000 clones, with nearly 75% occurring only once. Autoimmune disease history or systemic immunosuppression led to patients being barred. This CDR3 is 14 amino acids long. Trimming removed 3 bases at V and 2 bases at J, with 11 bases between. Per the germline V gene, CDR1 is SGHVS and CDR2 is FNYEAQ. The chain links TRBV7-6 to TRBJ2-7; D call uncertain. Here the sequenced sample was CD4+ or CD8+ T cells sorted from blood, taken in a trial of the OX40 agonist ivuxolimab. This receptor was taken from an adult with an advanced solid tumor such as melanoma, head and neck, liver or kidney cancer. CDR3 sequence (DNA): TGTGCCAGCAGCTTGGCGAACCGTCCCTACGAGCAGTACTTC. Its translation: CASSLANRPYEQYF.